This TCR beta chain was profiled in a study of vaccination and CD4 T cells after COVID-19. Study context: Convalescent patients were SARS-CoV-2 positive by nasal swab PCR; 10 or so mild, one severe.

This clonotype occurred a few times. Its antigen is still unknown. Treatment: approximately nine-day PBMC culture with coronavirus spike peptide pools or control peptides (ViraFEST assay). At the Johns Hopkins FTIC core, DNA taken from cultured CD4+ T cells was sequenced by way of the Oncomine TCR Beta short-read assay. It was cultured CD4+ T cells from which genomic DNA was extracted. One entry per CDR3 protein results from TCRdb running MiXCR on the PCR reads. The data show roughly 5,400 distinct CDR3 sequences, around half seen once. There are 17 residues in the CDR3. This receptor was taken from a human donor who had recovered from COVID-19. Sequencing input: CD4+ T cells from blood, cultured in vitro. This chain joins TRBV1 and TRBJ2-7; the table's D call TRBD2 went unverified against the DNA. TRBV1 is noted as a pseudogene. CDR3: CTSSPRRASGRSYEQYF. The CDR3 coding sequence is TGCACCAGCAGCCCCCGCAGGGCTAGCGGGAGGTCCTACGAGCAGTACTTC.